This T cell receptor (beta chain) is from a study of T cells in Graves' hyperthyroidism and ophthalmopathy. Overall study context: Peripheral blood sampling occurred at initial diagnosis, before any treatment. General study findings and limits: A model built on 13 V-J features separated ophthalmopathy from stable hyperthyroidism.

RNA transcripts were the template for amplifying TCR beta CDR3 regions. The primer set for the first-round RT-PCR of the TCR CDR3 was HTBI. TCRdb re-called the multiplex PCR reads with MiXCR, one entry per CDR3 protein. The repertoire holds hundreds of thousands of distinct CDR3 sequences, with less than 25% as singletons. Germline-derived CDR1 and CDR2 are GTSNPN and SVGIG (reference sequence). The V and J ends lost 5 bases and 7 bases, in that order; junction bases with no gene match: 10. This CDR3 has 14 amino acids. About this clonotype: Its specificity is not known.

The sequencing sample was made of blood. This TCR was sampled from a man aged 25 to 45 with Graves' ophthalmopathy. V usage is TRBV30 and J usage is TRBJ2-1; 8 bases are a match to TRBD2. CDR3 region: CAWDTGRALNEQFF. CDR3 sequence (DNA): TGTGCCTGGGACACCGGGAGGGCCTTGAATGAGCAGTTCTTC.